A single T cell receptor beta chain is shown here with its context. Since a much larger clone is just one base distant, this may be a read error. The sample originates from a study of Graves' ophthalmopathy and Graves' hyperthyroidism. Aged 18 to 65, the patients with hyperthyroidism had under 2 months' duration and were newly diagnosed. From RNA, the CDR3 regions of TCR beta chains were amplified and sequenced. Amplification began with first-round RT-PCR using HTBI primers, then second-round multiplex PCR was performed. TCRdb fed the multiplex PCR reads into MiXCR, producing one record per CDR3 protein. Seen here are 500,000 to 700,000 distinct CDR3 sequences, less than 45% observed once, and the top ten hold approximately 4.1%. Germline CDR1 and CDR2: SGDLS and YYNGEE. CDR3 size: 13 residues.

Sequenced input: peripheral blood or thyroid tissue (not recorded which). The V gene is TRBV9, the J gene TRBJ1-6; D gene ambiguous. The TCR sequence derives from an adult man with Graves' hyperthyroidism. In nucleotides, the CDR3 is TGTGCCAGCAGCGTAGATGGGAACTCACCCCTCTACTTT. Its protein is CASSVDGNSPLYF.